The T cell receptor beta chain described here comes from a study of molecular identifiers for immune sequencing clone quantification. Previously described methods and listed TCR primers were used for bulk TCR libraries. TCRdb called the PCR reads again in MiXCR, with one record for every CDR3 protein. The sample consists of fewer than 350,000 distinct CDR3 sequences, over 20% of them appearing once. The ends were cut back, 1 base at V and 2 bases at J, with 13 bases in the middle. The CDR3 length is 16 residues. Germline-derived CDR1 and CDR2 are SGHDT and YYEEEE. This clonotype was picked up many times.

The chain uses TRBV5-6 and TRBJ1-5, with D possibly matching TRBD1 (5 bases). Sequencing was done on a sample of naive CD8+ T cells from blood, with Jurkat cell RNA spiked in. This sample's subset: FACS-sorted CD8+CD4-CCR7+CD45RA+ naive T cells. This TCR was recovered from a human donor in good health. Some libraries in this study had Jurkat cell RNA spiked in. This CDR3 reads CASSLQGEFGNQPQHF. The CDR3 DNA reads TGTGCCAGCAGCTTGCAGGGAGAATTCGGCAATCAGCCCCAGCATTTT. The full variable domain, rest sourced from reference TRBV5-6 and TRBJ1-5, is DAGVTQSPTHLIKTRGQQVTLRCSPKSGHDTVSWYQQALGQGPQFIFQYYEEEERQRGNFPDRFSGHQFPNYSSELNVNALLLGDSALYLCASSLQGEFGNQPQHFGDGTRLSIL.